The source of this TCR beta chain is a study of T-cell reconstitution after alpha-beta-depleted transplantation in children. Unique molecular identifiers were incorporated when the TCRbeta library was constructed. MiXCR, run by TCRdb on the PCR reads, gives a single entry per CDR3 protein. The table has about 870,000 distinct CDR3 sequences, 15% to 20% seen once. The CDR3 length is 17 residues. Trimming pared 3 bases from V and 2 bases from J, leaving 20 bases between. Germline CDR1 reads MNHEY; CDR2 reads SMNVEV (reference sequence). Points on this clonotype: Its specificity is not known.

Findings and limits, study-wide: Several hundred expanded graft clones reportedly supplied alpha-beta T cells about two months after transplant.

The sequence was obtained from a male patient between 5 and 17 years old who had a stem cell transplant for acute lymphoblastic leukemia, so the T cells may come from the graft donor. The V gene is TRBV27, the J gene TRBJ2-7; possibly TRBD1 for D (6 bases). Source: PBMCs, mostly from graft donor cells, taken 360 days after TCRalphabeta/CD19-depleted stem cell transplant. The CDR3 loop reads CASSLVPGTWVTYEQYF. The DNA for the CDR3 is TGTGCCAGCAGTTTGGTACCCGGGACATGGGTGACCTACGAGCAGTACTTC.